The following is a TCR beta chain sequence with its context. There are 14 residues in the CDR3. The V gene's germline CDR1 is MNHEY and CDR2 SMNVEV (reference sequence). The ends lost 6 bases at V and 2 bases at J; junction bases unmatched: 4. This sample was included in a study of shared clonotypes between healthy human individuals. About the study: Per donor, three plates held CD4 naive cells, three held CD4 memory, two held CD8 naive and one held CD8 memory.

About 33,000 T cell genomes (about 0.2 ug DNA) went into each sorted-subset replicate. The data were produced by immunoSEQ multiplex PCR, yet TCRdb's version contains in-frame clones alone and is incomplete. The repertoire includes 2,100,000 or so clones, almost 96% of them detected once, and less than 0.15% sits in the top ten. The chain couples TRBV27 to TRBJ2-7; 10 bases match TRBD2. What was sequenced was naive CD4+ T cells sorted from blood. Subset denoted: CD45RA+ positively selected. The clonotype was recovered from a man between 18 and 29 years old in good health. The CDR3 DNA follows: TGTGCCAGCAGGTCAGCGGGAGGGCCCTACGAGCAGTACTTC. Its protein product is CASRSAGGPYEQYF.